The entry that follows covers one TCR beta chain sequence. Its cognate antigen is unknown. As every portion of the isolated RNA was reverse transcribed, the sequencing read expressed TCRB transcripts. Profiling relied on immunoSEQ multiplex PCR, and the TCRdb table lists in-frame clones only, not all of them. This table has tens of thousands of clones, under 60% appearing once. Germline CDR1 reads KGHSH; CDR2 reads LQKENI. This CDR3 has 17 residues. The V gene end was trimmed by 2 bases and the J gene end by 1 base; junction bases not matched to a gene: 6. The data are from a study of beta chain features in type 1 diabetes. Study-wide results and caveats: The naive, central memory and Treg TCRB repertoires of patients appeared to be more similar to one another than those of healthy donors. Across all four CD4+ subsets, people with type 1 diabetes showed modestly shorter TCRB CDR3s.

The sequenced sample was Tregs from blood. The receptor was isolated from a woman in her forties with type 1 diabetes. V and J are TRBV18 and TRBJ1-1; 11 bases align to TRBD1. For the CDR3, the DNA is TGTGCCAGCTCACCAGGACAGGGGGCGGTTGGGAACACTGAAGCTTTCTTT. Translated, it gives CASSPGQGAVGNTEAFF.